The source of this T cell receptor (beta chain) is a study of neurological immune-mediated disorders. Germline V gives CDR1 SGHNT, CDR2 YENEEA. The CDR3 spans 14 residues. Between the trimmed V and J ends, which lost 2 bases and 1 base, there was a span of 8 bases. Via MiXCR, TCRdb re-called the 5' RACE reads, giving one row per CDR3 protein. The data contain under 80,000 distinct CDR3 sequences, roughly 5.5% of them seen just once; the ten biggest clones take up 2.5% to 3%. This clonotype was seen ten or more times. The receptor was derived from a woman aged 25 to 39 with multiple sclerosis. What was sequenced was PBMCs. This chain uses TRBV11-3 with TRBJ1-1; D remains ambiguous. The CDR3 nucleotides are TGTGCCAGCAGCTTACGGGCAGGGAACACTGAAGCTTTCTTT. Amino acid sequence: CASSLRAGNTEAFF.